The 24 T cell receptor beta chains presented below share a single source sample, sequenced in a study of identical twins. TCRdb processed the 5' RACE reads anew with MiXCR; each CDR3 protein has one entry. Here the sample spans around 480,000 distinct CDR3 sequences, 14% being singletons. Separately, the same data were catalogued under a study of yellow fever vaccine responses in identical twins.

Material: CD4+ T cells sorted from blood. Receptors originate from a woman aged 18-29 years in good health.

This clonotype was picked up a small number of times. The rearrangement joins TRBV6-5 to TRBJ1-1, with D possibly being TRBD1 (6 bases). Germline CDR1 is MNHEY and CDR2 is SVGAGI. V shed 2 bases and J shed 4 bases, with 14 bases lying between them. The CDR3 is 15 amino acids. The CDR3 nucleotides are TGTGCCAGCAGTTACCAGGGGAGATGGGGCACTGAAGCTTTCTTT. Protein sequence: CASSYQGRWGTEAFF.

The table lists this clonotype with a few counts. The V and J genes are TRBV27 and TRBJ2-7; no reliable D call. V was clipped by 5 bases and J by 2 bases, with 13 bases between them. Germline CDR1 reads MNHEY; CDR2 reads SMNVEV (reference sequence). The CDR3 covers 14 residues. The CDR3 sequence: CASSPPTYPYEQYF. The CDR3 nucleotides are TGTGCCAGCAGTCCTCCCACTTACCCCTACGAGCAGTACTTC.

CDR3 amino acids: CASSLVLPGLAGRTGELFF. CDR3 nucleotides: TGTGCCAGCAGTTTAGTCCTCCCCGGACTAGCGGGAAGAACCGGGGAGCTGTTTTTT. V usage is TRBV28 and J usage is TRBJ2-2; 12 bases line up with TRBD2. The CDR3 runs to 19 residues. Germline values: CDR1 MDHEN, CDR2 SYDVKM. J was trimmed by 5 bases and V by 2 bases; bases with no gene match: 12.

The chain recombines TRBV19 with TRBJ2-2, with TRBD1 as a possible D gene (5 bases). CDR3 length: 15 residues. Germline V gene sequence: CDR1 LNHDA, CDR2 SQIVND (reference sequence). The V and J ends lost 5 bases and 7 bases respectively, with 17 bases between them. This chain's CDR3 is CASSRLPGSFGELFF. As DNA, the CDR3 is TGTGCCAGTAGTCGCCTTCCAGGGTCTTTCGGGGAGCTGTTTTTT.

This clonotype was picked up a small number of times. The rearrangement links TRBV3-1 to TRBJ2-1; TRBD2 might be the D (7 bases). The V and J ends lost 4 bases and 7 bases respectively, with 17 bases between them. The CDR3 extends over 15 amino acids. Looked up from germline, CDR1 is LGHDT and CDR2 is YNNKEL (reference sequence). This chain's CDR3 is CASSPIGGGKNEQFF. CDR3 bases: TGTGCCAGCAGCCCAATAGGGGGGGGGAAGAATGAGCAGTTCTTC.

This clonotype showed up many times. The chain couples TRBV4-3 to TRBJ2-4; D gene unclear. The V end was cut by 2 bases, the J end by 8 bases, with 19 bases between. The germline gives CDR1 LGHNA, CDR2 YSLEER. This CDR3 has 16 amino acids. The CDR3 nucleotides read TGCGCCAGCAGCCAACTCCCCGGACGGGCAGCTCACATTCAGTACTTC. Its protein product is CASSQLPGRAAHIQYF.

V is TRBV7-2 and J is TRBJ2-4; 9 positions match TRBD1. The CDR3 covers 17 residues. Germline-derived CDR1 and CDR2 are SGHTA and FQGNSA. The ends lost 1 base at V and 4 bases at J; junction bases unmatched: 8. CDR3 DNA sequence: TGTGCCAGCAGCTTAGGCGTTGACAGGGGGGTAAAAAACATTCAGTACTTC. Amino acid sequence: CASSLGVDRGVKNIQYF.

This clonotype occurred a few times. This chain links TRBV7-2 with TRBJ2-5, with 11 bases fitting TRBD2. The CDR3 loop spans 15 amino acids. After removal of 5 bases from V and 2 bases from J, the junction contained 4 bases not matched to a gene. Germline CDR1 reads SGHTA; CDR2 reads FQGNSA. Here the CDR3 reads CASSRLAGSQETQYF. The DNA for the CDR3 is TGTGCCAGCAGCCGACTAGCGGGGAGTCAAGAGACCCAGTACTTC.

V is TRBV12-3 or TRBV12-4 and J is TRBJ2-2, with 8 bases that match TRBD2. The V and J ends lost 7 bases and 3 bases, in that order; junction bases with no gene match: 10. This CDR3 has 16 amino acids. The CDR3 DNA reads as TGTGCCAGCACCCGGGAGGGCCTGTCGGACACCGGGGAGCTGTTTTTT. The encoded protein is CASTREGLSDTGELFF.

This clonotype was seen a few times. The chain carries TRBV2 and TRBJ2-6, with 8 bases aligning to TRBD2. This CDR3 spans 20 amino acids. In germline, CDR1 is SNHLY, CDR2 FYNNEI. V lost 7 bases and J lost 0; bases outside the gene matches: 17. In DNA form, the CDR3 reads TGTGCCAGCAACCGCCCGCCGGGAGGGCAGGGCAGCTCTGGGGCCAACGTCCTGACTTTC. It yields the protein CASNRPPGGQGSSGANVLTF.

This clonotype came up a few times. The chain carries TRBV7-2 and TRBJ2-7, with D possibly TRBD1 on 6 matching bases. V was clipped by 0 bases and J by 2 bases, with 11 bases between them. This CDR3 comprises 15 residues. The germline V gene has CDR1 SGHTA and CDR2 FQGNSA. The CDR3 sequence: CASSLARDKPYEQYF. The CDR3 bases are TGTGCCAGCAGCTTAGCCCGGGACAAACCCTACGAGCAGTACTTC.

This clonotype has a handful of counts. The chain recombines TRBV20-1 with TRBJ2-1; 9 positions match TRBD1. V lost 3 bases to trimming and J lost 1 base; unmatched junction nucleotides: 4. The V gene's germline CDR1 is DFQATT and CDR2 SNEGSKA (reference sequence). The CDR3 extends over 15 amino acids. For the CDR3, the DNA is TGCAGTGCTAGGGCGACAGGGGGATCCTACAATGAGCAGTTCTTC. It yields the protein CSARATGGSYNEQFF.

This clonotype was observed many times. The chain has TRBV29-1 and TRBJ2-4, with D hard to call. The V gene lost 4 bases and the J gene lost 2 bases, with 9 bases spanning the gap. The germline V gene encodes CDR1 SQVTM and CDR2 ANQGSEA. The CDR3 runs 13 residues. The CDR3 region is CSVALGSKNIQYF. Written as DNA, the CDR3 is TGCAGCGTTGCTCTAGGTTCCAAAAACATTCAGTACTTC. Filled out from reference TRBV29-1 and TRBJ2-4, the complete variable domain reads SAVISQKPSRDICQRGTSLTIQCQVDSQVTMMFWYRQQPGQSLTLIATANQGSEATYESGFVIDKFPISRPNLTFSTLTVSNMSPEDSSIYLCSVALGSKNIQYFGAGTRLSVL.

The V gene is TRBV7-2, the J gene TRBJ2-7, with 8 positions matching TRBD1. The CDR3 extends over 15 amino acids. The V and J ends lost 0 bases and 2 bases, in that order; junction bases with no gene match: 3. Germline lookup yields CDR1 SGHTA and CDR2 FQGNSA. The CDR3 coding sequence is TGTGCCAGCAGCTTAGCACAGGGGGGAGCCTACGAGCAGTACTTC. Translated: CASSLAQGGAYEQYF. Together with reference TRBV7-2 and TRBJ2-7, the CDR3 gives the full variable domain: GAGVSQSPSNKVTEKGKDVELRCDPISGHTALYWYRQSLGQGLEFLIYFQGNSAPDKSGLPSDRFSAERTGGSVSTLTIQRTQQEDSAVYLCASSLAQGGAYEQYFGPGTRLTVT.

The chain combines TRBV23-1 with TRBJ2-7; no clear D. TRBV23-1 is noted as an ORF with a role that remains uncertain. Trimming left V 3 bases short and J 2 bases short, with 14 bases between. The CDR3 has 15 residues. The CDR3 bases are TGCGCCAGCAGTCAGTTTCGACCCCGGGCCTACGAGCAGTACTTC. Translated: CASSQFRPRAYEQYF.

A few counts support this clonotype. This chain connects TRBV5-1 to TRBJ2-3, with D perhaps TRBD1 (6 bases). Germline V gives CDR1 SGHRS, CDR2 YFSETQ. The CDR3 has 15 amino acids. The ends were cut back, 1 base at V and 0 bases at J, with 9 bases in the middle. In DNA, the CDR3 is TGCGCCAGCAGCTTGACAGGGATTAGCACAGATACGCAGTATTTT. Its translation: CASSLTGISTDTQYF.

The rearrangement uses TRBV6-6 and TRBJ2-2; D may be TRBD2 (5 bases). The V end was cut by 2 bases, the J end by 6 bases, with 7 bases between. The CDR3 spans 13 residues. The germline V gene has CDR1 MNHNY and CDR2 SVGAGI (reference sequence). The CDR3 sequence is CASSYTRAGELFF. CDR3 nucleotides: TGTGCCAGCAGTTACACGAGGGCCGGGGAGCTGTTTTTT.

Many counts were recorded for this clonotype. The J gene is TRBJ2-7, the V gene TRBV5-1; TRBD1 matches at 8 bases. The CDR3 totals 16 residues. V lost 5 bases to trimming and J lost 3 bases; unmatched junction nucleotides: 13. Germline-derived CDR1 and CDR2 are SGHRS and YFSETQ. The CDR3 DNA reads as TGCGCCAGCAGTGATATCGACCGGACAGGGCACTACGAGCAGTACTTC. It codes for CASSDIDRTGHYEQYF.

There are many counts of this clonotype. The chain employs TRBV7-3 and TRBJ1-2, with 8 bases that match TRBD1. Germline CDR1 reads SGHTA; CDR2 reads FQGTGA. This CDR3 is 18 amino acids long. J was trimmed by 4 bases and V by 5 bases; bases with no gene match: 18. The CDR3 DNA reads TGTGCCAGCAGCCTCGGTGGGAGAGACGGACAGGGAAGCTATGGCTACACCTTC. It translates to CASSLGGRDGQGSYGYTF. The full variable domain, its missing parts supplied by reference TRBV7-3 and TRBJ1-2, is GAGVSQTPSNKVTEKGKYVELRCDPISGHTALYWYRQSLGQGPEFLIYFQGTGAADDSGLPNDRFFAVRPEGSVSTLKIQRTERGDSAVYLCASSLGGRDGQGSYGYTFGSGTRLTVV.

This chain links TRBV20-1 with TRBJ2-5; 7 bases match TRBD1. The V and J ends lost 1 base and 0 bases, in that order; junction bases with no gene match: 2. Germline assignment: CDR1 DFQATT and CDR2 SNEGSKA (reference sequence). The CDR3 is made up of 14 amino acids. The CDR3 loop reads CSARGGGYQETQYF. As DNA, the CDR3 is TGCAGTGCTAGAGGAGGGGGCTACCAAGAGACCCAGTACTTC.

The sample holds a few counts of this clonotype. CDR3 DNA sequence: TGTGCCAGCTCACCGACGAGGCAAGAGACCCAGTACTTC. Amino acids: CASSPTRQETQYF. The chain links TRBV18 to TRBJ2-5; D gene unclear. The CDR3 totals 13 residues. V was trimmed by 3 bases and J by 2 bases, leaving 7 bases between them. CDR1 is KGHSH and CDR2 is LQKENI in the germline V gene.

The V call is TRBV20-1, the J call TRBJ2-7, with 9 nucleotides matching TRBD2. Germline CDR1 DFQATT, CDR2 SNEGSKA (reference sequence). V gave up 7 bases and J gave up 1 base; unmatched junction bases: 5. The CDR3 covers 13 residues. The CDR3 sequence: CSVPAGGSYEQYF. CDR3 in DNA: TGCAGTGTGCCAGCGGGGGGATCCTACGAGCAGTACTTC.

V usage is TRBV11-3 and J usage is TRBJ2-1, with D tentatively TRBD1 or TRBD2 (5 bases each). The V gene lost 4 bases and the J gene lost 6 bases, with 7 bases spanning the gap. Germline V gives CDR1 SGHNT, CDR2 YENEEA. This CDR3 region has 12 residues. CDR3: CASSSGPNEQFF. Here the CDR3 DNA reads TGTGCCAGCAGCTCGGGACCCAATGAGCAGTTCTTC. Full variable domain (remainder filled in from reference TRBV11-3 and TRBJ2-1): EAGVVQSPRYKIIEKKQPVAFWCNPISGHNTLYWYLQNLGQGPELLIRYENEEAVDDSQLPKDRFSAERLKGVDSTLKIQPAELGDSAVYLCASSSGPNEQFFGPGTRLTVL.

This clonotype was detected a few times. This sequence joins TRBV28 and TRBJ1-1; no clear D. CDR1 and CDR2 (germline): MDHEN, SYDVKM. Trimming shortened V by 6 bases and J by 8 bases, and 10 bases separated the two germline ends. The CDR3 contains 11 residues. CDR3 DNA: TGTGCCAGCAGAAGAGAGGTAGAAGCTTTCTTT. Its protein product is CASRREVEAFF.